This T cell receptor (beta chain) was obtained from a study of blood T cells in healthy people across ages. This clonotype came up a few times. The antigen is not known. Through a sample-barcoded 5' primer and a J-beta primer mix, a second PCR was run for about 6 to 11 cycles. TCRdb independently ran MiXCR on the 5' RACE reads; one entry per CDR3 protein. The sample includes over a million distinct CDR3 sequences, about 42% seen only once; the top ten take about 4%. Points from the study as a whole: Bulk PBMC profiling left naive and antigen-experienced comparisons inconclusive. In older individuals, TCR beta diversity per million T cells was lower, falling roughly linearly with age.

Peripheral blood was drawn, roughly 10 milliliters per donor. The CDR3 sequence is 13 residues long. Trimming stripped 4 bases from V and 6 bases from J, with 13 bases between. Germline loops: CDR1 SQVTM, CDR2 ANQGSEA. V is TRBV29-1 and J is TRBJ2-1, with D possibly being TRBD2 (6 bases). The sequencing input was blood. The TCR comes from a woman aged 18-30 years in good health. The CDR3 loop reads CSVAEGRGNEQFF. CDR3 nucleotides: TGCAGCGTTGCGGAGGGCCGAGGCAATGAGCAGTTCTTC.